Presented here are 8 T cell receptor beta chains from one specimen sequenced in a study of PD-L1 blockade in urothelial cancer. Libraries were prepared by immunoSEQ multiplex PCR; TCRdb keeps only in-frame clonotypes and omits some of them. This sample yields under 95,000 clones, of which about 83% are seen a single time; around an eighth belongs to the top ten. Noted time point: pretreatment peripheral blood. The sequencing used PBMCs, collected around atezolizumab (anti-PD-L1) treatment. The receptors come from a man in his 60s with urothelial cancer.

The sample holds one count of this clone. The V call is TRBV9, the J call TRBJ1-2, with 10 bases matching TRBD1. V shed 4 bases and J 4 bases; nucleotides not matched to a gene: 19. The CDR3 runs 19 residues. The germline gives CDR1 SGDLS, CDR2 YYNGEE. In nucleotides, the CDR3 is TGTGCCAGCAGCACCTCAGGAGGGACAGGGGTCGGGAGTGGCTATGGCTACACCTTC. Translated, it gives CASSTSGGTGVGSGYGYTF. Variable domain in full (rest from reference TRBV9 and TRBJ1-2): DSGVTQTPKHLITATGQRVTLRCSPRSGDLSVYWYQQSLDQGLQFLIQYYNGEERAKGNILERFSAQQFPDLHSELNLSSLELGDSALYFCASSTSGGTGVGSGYGYTFGSGTRLTVV.

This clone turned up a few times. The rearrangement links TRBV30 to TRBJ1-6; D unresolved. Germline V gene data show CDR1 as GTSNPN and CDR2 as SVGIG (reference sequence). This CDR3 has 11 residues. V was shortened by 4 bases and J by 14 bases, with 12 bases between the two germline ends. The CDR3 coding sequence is TGTGCCTGGAACCTTGGGGAGACCCTCCACTTT. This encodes CAWNLGETLHF.

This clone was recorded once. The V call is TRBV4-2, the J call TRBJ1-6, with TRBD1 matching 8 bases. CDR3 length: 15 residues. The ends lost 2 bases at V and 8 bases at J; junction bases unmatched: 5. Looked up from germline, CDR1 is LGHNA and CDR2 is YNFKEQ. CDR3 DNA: TGTGCCAGCAGCCAAAACCAGGGGGCTTATTCACCCCTCCACTTT. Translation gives CASSQNQGAYSPLHF.

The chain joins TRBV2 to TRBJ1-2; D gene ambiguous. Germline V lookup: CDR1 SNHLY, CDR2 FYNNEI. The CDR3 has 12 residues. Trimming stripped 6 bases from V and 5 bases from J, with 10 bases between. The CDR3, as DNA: TGTGCCAGCAGAGCTTCAGGTTATGGCTACACCTTC. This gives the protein CASRASGYGYTF. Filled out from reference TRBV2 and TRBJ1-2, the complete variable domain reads EPEVTQTPSHQVTQMGQEVILRCVPISNHLYFYWYRQILGQKVEFLVSFYNNEISEKSEIFDDQFSVERPDGSNFTLKIRSTKLEDSAMYFCASRASGYGYTFGSGTRLTVV.

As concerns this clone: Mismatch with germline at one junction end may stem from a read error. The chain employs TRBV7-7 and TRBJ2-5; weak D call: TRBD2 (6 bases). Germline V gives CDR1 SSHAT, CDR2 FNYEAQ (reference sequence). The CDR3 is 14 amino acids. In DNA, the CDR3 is TGTGCTAGCAGCTTTGGTCCGGGAGAGGAGACCCAGTACTTC. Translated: CASSFGPGEETQYF.

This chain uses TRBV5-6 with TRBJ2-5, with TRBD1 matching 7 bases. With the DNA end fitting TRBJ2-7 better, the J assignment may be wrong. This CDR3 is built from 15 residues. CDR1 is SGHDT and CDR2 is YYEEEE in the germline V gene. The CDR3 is CASSFYAGGKGEQYF. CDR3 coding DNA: TGTGCCAGCAGCTTCTACGCAGGGGGTAAGGGCGAGCAGTACTTC.

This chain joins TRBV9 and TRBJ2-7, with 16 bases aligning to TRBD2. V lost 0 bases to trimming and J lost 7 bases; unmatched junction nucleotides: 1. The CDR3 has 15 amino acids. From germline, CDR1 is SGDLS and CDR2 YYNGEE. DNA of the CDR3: TGTGCCAGCAGCGTAGCGGGACTAGCGGGAGGGGAGCAGTACTTC. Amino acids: CASSVAGLAGGEQYF.

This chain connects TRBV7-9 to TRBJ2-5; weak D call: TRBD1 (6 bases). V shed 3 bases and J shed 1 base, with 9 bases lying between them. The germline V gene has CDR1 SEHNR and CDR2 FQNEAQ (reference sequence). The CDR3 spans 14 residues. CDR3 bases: TGTGCCAGCAGCTTTTCAGGGGTCCAAGAGACCCAGTACTTC. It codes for CASSFSGVQETQYF.